This T cell receptor (beta chain) is from a study of blood T cell repertoires in COVID-19. About the study: Samples came from the United States, Italy and Spain, spanning acute and convalescent COVID-19. Nucleic acid was either cDNA or gDNA, and it came from T cells, B-cell-depleted T cells, or PBMCs.

Methods used by the authors: Counts of nucleated cells, estimated from reference gene primer amplification, were obtained. This table comes from immunoSEQ multiplex PCR, and its TCRdb copy is limited to in-frame clones, with some not included. V and J calls and clone size are given by that table; D and trimming were obtained from the DNA. The profile shows 150,000 or so clones, over 65% of them singletons. The germline CDR1 and CDR2 sequences are MDHEN and SYDVKM. CDR3 length: 17 amino acids. Trimming pared 5 bases from V and 0 bases from J, leaving 16 bases between. V and J are TRBV28 and TRBJ1-4; no clear D gene. The receptor comes from a woman aged 80 or older with acute or convalescent COVID-19. The sample comprised peripheral blood. The CDR3 nucleotides read TGTGCCAGCAGTACCCTGGACCCGGGATCAACTAATGAAAAACTGTTTTTT. Its protein is CASSTLDPGSTNEKLFF.